This T cell receptor beta chain was identified in a study of CD8 T cells in Susac syndrome. Germline values: CDR1 KGHDR, CDR2 SFDVKD. This CDR3 is 16 amino acids long. J was trimmed by 3 bases and V by 4 bases; bases with no gene match: 3. RNA, at about 0.45 to 1 ug, was reverse transcribed with random hexamers. TCRdb reprocessed the immunoSEQ multiplex PCR reads with MiXCR, giving one entry per CDR3 protein. This table holds about 150,000 distinct CDR3 sequences, approximately 95% found once. The receptor was derived from a human donor with multiple sclerosis. This chain connects TRBV24-1 to TRBJ2-1; 12 positions agree with TRBD2. Sequenced input: CD4+ T cells from PBMCs. CDR3 nucleotide sequence: TGTGCCACCAGTGAGACTAGCGGGAGTAACTACAATGAGCAGTTCTTC. Protein sequence: CATSETSGSNYNEQFF.